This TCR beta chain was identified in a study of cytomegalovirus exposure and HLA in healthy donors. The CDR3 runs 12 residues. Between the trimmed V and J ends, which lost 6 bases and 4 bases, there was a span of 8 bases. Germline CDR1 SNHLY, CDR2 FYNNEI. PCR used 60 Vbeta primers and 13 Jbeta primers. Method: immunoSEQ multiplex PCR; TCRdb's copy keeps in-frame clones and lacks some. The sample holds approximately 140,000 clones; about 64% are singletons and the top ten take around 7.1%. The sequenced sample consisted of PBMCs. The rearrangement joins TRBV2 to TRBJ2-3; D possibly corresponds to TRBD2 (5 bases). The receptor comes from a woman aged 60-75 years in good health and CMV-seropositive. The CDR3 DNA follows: TGTGCCAGCAGGGCGGAGGCAGATACGCAGTATTTT. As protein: CASRAEADTQYF.